Below are 6 T cell receptor beta chains sequenced from a single sample in a study of T cells in localized non-small cell lung cancer. Profiling relied on immunoSEQ multiplex PCR, and the TCRdb table lists in-frame clones only, not all of them. The top ten hold just over 20% of the sample, which has roughly 72,000 clones, approximately 87% seen once. This material consisted of peripheral blood, taken before any cancer treatment. The receptor set was obtained from a male donor at least 60 years old with stage III squamous cell lung carcinoma.

V is TRBV2 and J is TRBJ1-1, with a weak D call TRBD1 (6 bases). The CDR3 has 14 residues. Trimming took off 7 bases at V and 1 base at J, with 13 bases between the two ends. Germline lookup yields CDR1 SNHLY and CDR2 FYNNEI. The CDR3 is CASIRDTSNTEAFF. CDR3 sequence (DNA): TGTGCCAGCATAAGGGACACCTCGAACACTGAAGCTTTCTTT.

The CDR3 sequence is CASSPTLDTGELFF. For the CDR3, the DNA is TGTGCCAGCAGCCCTACCTTGGACACCGGGGAGCTGTTTTTT. The chain combines TRBV7-3 with TRBJ2-2; no clear D. The germline gives CDR1 SGHTA, CDR2 FQGTGA. With 5 bases removed from V and 3 bases from J, the gap between germline ends came to 10 bases. CDR3 length equals 14 residues.

This chain uses TRBV2 with TRBJ1-6, with a weak D call TRBD1 (5 bases). Deletions cut 2 bases from V and 9 bases from J, with 14 bases between. The germline V gene encodes CDR1 SNHLY and CDR2 FYNNEI. The CDR3 is 15 amino acids. The CDR3 region has the DNA TGTGCCAGCAGTGAAATTGGGGCGCCGGGTTCACCCCTCCACTTT. It specifies CASSEIGAPGSPLHF.

V usage is TRBV12-2 and J usage is TRBJ1-1. TRBV12-2 is a pseudogene segment. CDR3 length: 16 amino acids. The CDR3 nucleotides are TGTGCAAGTCGCCCAGGAAATTTAGAGGGGGGTACTGAAGCTTTCTTT. Protein product: CASRPGNLEGGTEAFF.

The V call is TRBV4-1, the J call TRBJ2-2, with 11 bases lining up with TRBD1. Looked up from germline, CDR1 is MGHRA and CDR2 is YSYEKL. This CDR3 is 16 amino acids long. The V segment lost 3 bases and the J segment 7 bases; nucleotides outside the gene matches: 7. The CDR3 DNA follows: TGCGCCAGCAGCCAGGACGGACAGGGGGCAGTCGGGGAGCTGTTTTTT. This sequence encodes CASSQDGQGAVGELFF.

The chain is built from TRBV28 and TRBJ2-1; D ambiguous. CDR1 is MDHEN, CDR2 SYDVKM, per germline. The CDR3 sequence is 15 residues long. V was clipped by 4 bases and J by 3 bases, with 13 bases between them. The CDR3 here is CASSSRRGDYNEQFF. The DNA of the CDR3 is TGTGCCAGCAGTTCACGACGCGGTGACTACAATGAGCAGTTCTTC.